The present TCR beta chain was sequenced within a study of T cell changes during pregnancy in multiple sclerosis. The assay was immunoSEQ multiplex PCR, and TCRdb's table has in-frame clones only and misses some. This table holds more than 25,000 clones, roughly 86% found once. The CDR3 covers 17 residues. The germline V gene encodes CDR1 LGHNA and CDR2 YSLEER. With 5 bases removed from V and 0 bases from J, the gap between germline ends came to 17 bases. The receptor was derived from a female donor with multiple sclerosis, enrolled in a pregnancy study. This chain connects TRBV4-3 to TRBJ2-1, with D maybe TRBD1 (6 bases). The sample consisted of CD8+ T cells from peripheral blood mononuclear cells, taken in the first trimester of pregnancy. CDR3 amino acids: CASSRITGSFSYNEQFF. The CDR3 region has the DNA TGCGCCAGCAGCAGAATAACAGGGTCCTTCTCCTACAATGAGCAGTTCTTC.